The sequence of this T cell receptor beta chain was determined in a study of T cell repertoires in cytomegalovirus infection (dated by TCRdb to the late 2010s). Looking at the study overall: Donor HLA type was relevant to the analysis, because carriage of CMV infection together with the matching HLA type was indicated by public TCR beta signatures.

Note on this clonotype: There is no known antigen for this receptor. Within one base of it there is no much larger clone, and no base qualities were kept.

The CDR3, cysteine through phenylalanine, is 18 amino acids long. This entry keeps only the CDR3 DNA: 54 bases, framed from base 1. The germline V gene specifies SGHVS as CDR1 and FNYEAQ as CDR2. Relative to germline, V is missing 2 bases and J is missing 0 bases, with 10 bases of the junction outside any gene match. Sequencing was carried out with an Illumina HiSeq 1500. TCRdb reprocessing: public reads trimmed at Q25 with fastp, clones called with MiXCR, in-frame beta chains kept. Here each entry gathers all rows of one CDR3 protein and keeps the most common genes and DNA. For this sample there are fewer than 550,000 distinct CDR3 sequences; 11% appear just once. Of the sample, 9.5% to 13% falls within the top ten clones. Summary of the overall study and its limitations: The ex vivo response was dominated by HLA-C-restricted CMV-specific TCR beta clonotypes, which also provided the single most frequent clonotype in two of eight donors. In both this cohort and an independent cohort of a few hundred donors, the cumulative frequency of public TCR beta family members distinguished carriers of CMV infection plus the relevant HLA type.

The rearrangement joined TRBV7-6 to TRBJ1-1; TRBD1 aligns with 9 central bases. This clonotype was obtained from a human donor in good health (CMV status not recorded). Some clones in this sample may be carry-over from other donors' samples. Sequencing was carried out using PBMCs. The DNA sequence is given as TGTGCCAGCAGCTTACCGTCCGGGACAGGGACCATGAACACTGAAGCTTTCTTT. Protein translation: CASSLPSGTGTMNTEAFF.